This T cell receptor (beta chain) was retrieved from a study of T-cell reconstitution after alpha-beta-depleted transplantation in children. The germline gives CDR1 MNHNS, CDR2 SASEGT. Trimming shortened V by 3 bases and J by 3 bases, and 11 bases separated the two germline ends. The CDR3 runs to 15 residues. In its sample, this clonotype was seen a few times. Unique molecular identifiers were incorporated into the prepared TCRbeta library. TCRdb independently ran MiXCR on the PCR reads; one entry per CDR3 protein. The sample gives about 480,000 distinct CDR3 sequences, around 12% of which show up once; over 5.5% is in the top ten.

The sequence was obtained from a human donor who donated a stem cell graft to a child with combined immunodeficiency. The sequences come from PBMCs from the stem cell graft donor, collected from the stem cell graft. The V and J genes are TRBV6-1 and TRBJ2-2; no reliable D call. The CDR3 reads CASSDQDGYTGELFF. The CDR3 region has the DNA TGTGCCAGCAGTGACCAGGACGGTTACACCGGGGAGCTGTTTTTT.